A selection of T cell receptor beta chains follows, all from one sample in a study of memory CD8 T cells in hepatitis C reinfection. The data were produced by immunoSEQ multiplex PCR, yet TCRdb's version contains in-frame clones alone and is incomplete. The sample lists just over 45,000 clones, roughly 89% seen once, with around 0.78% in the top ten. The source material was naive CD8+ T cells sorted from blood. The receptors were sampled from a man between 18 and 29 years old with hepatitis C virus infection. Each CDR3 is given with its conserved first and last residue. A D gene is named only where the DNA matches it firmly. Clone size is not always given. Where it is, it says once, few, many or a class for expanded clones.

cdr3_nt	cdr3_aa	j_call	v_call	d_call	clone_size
TGTGCCAGCAGCCCGGAAGAGGGGGAAAACATTCAGTACTTC	CASSPEEGENIQYF	TRBJ2-4	TRBV7-9	NA	NA
TGTGCCATCAGTGGTCGGGGCACTGAAGCTTTCTTT	CAISGRGTEAFF	TRBJ1-1	TRBV10-3	NA	NA
TGTGCCAGCAGCCCCGGGGAGCGGGGACTCTACAATGAGCAGTTCTTC	CASSPGERGLYNEQFF	TRBJ2-1	TRBV9	TRBD2	NA
TGCGCCAGCAGTTTTCCGGGACAGGGTTCAAACGCAGATACGCAGTATTTT	CASSFPGQGSNADTQYF	TRBJ2-3	TRBV5-1	TRBD1	NA
TGTGCCAGCAGCGCGGGACAGGGGGCTGACTATGGCTACACCTTC	CASSAGQGADYGYTF	TRBJ1-2	TRBV9	TRBD1	NA
TGCGCCAGCAGCCAAGAAAAAATCCAGAGAAACACCATATATTTT	CASSQEKIQRNTIYF	TRBJ1-3	TRBV4-1	NA	NA
TGTGCCAGCAGCTTGGGAGGGTTGGCCTACGAGCAGTACTTC	CASSLGGLAYEQYF	TRBJ2-7	TRBV11-2	TRBD2	NA
TGCGCCAGCAGCTTGGCTTCAACTGGCGGGTACGAGCAGTACTTC	CASSLASTGGYEQYF	TRBJ2-7	TRBV5-1	NA	NA
TGCGCCAGCAGCCAAGATTGGCGGATTTCCCCAGATACGCAGTATTTT	CASSQDWRISPDTQYF	TRBJ2-3	TRBV4-3	NA	NA
TGTGCCAGTAGTAAAGACTTGGGCACTGAAGCCTTCTTT	CASSKDLGTEAFF	TRBJ1-1	TRBV19	NA	NA
TGCGCCAGCAGCCAAGATTTGGCGGACAGGGAAATTGGGATCCATAGCAATCAGCCCCAGCATTTT	CASSQDLADREIGIHSNQPQHF	TRBJ1-5	TRBV4-1	TRBD1	NA
TGTGCCAGCAGGGCGGGACAGACCCTAGCCAAAAACATTCAGTACTTC	CASRAGQTLAKNIQYF	TRBJ2-4	TRBV27	NA	medium-sized
TGTGCCAGCAGCTACCTACTAGCGGCCCGGACCGGGGAGCTGTTTTTT	CASSYLLAARTGELFF	TRBJ2-2	TRBV7-9	TRBD2	NA
TGCGCCAGCAGTGGGACTAGCGGGAGGGCTGAGCAGTTCTTC	CASSGTSGRAEQFF	TRBJ2-1	TRBV10-2	TRBD2	NA
TGTGCCAGCAGAGAGGCGAGCACAGATACGCAGTATTTT	CASREASTDTQYF	TRBJ2-3	TRBV7-9	NA	NA
TGTGCCAGCAGCTTAATCGGGACAGCACTAACCGGGGAGCTGTTTTTT	CASSLIGTALTGELFF	TRBJ2-2	TRBV7-8	TRBD1	NA
TGCGCCAGCACCCTAATGGTCTCAGGGACAGGGGGCTGGGGTGAGCAGTTCTTC	CASTLMVSGTGGWGEQFF	TRBJ2-1	TRBV4-1	TRBD1	NA
TGTGCCAGTAGCGCGAACTCCGGTCCCTCGATGCCTGGGAACACTGAAGCTTTCTTT	CASSANSGPSMPGNTEAFF	TRBJ1-1	TRBV19	NA	NA
TGCGCCAGCAGCCAAGGGTCGGGAGCATCGTTAGATACGCAGTATTTT	CASSQGSGASLDTQYF	TRBJ2-3	TRBV4-3	NA	once
TGTGCCAGCAGCTTTCTAGCGGGAGTAGGGAATGAGCAGTTCTTC	CASSFLAGVGNEQFF	TRBJ2-1	TRBV7-2	TRBD2	NA
TGTGCCAGCAGCCAAGAGGAGTATAGCGGCAATGAGCAGTTCTTC	CASSQEEYSGNEQFF	TRBJ2-1	TRBV4-2	NA	NA
TGTGCCAGCAGCCCCTTGGGACAGGGTACTGAAGCTTTCTTT	CASSPLGQGTEAFF	TRBJ1-1	TRBV6-1	TRBD1	NA
TGTGCCAGCAGTAGGACTAGCGGGAGGGCAGATACGCAGTATTTT	CASSRTSGRADTQYF	TRBJ2-3	TRBV6-6	TRBD2	NA
TGTGCCAGCAGCCCCTTGGGACAGGGTACTGAAGCTTTCTTT	CASSPLGQGTEAFF	TRBJ1-1	TRBV6-5	TRBD1	NA
TGTGCCAGCAGTGGTCTAGCGGCACCCAATGAGCAGTTCTTC	CASSGLAAPNEQFF	TRBJ2-1	TRBV28	TRBD2	NA
TGTGCCAGCAGCCCCCGACAGGGGGATCCCAAAAACATTCAGTACTTC	CASSPRQGDPKNIQYF	TRBJ2-4	TRBV7-9	TRBD1	NA
TGTGCCAGCAGCTTATATCCGGGGGGGAGCACAGATACGCAGTATTTT	CASSLYPGGSTDTQYF	TRBJ2-3	TRBV11-2	TRBD2	NA
TGTGCCAGCAGTCCCCGTGGTCCCGACAGGCCGCAAGAGACCCAGTACTTC	CASSPRGPDRPQETQYF	TRBJ2-5	TRBV28	NA	NA
TGTGCCAGCAGTGACTCTAGCGGCTCCTACAATGAGCAGTTCTTC	CASSDSSGSYNEQFF	TRBJ2-1	TRBV6-4	NA	medium-sized
TGTGCCAGTAGTCATACGACTAGCGGGGGGAGGAATGAGCAGTTCTTC	CASSHTTSGGRNEQFF	TRBJ2-1	TRBV19	TRBD2	NA
TGTGCCAGCAGCTTCCTCCTAGCGGGAGGGCTGGCAGATACGCAGTATTTT	CASSFLLAGGLADTQYF	TRBJ2-3	TRBV7-6	TRBD2	NA
TGTGCCAGCAGTTCGTACACTGAAGCTTTCTTT	CASSSYTEAFF	TRBJ1-1	TRBV28	NA	NA
TGTGCCAGCAGTTTATCAGGGGGCGCATATGGCTACACCTTC	CASSLSGGAYGYTF	TRBJ1-2	TRBV28	TRBD1	few
TGTGCCAGCAGCTTAGGACAGGCGGTAGCCGGGGAGCTGTTTTTT	CASSLGQAVAGELFF	TRBJ2-2	TRBV27	TRBD1	NA
TGTGCCAGCAGTGAGGCTAGCGGAGGTCTAGATACGCAGTATTTT	CASSEASGGLDTQYF	TRBJ2-3	TRBV6-4	TRBD2	NA
TGTGCCAGCAGCTCTCTCCTAGCGACGGGAGGTGACGAGCAGTACTTC	CASSSLLATGGDEQYF	TRBJ2-7	TRBV7-8	TRBD2	NA
TGTGCCAGCAGCTTGACTAGCGCGAGCTCCTACGAGCAGTACTTC	CASSLTSASSYEQYF	TRBJ2-7	TRBV7-9	TRBD2	NA
TGTGCCAGCAGCTTGGACCTGACTAGCGGAGGGGGCACAGATACGCAGTATTTT	CASSLDLTSGGGTDTQYF	TRBJ2-3	TRBV5-4	TRBD2	NA
TGTGCCAGCAGTGATGCGATACATGAAAAACTGTTTTTT	CASSDAIHEKLFF	TRBJ1-4	TRBV2	NA	NA
TGCGCCAGCAGCCAGTCACGAGGGCAGGGGTCCGCGGAGCTGTTTTTT	CASSQSRGQGSAELFF	TRBJ2-2	TRBV4-1	NA	once
TGTGCCAGCAGTTCGACAGTCACAGATACGCAGTATTTT	CASSSTVTDTQYF	TRBJ2-3	TRBV6-5	NA	NA
TGTGCCAGCAGCCGTCGGACAGACAATGAGCAGTTCTTC	CASSRRTDNEQFF	TRBJ2-1	TRBV7-9	NA	NA
TGTGCCTGGAGGGACCGGGACAGGGGGTTCGAGACCCAGTACTTC	CAWRDRDRGFETQYF	TRBJ2-5	TRBV30	TRBD1	NA
TGCGCCAGCAGCTTTACAGGCAGCTACGAGCAGTACTTC	CASSFTGSYEQYF	TRBJ2-7	TRBV5-1	NA	few
TGTGCCAGTAGAGACGTCGACAGGGGTATCACAGATACGCAGTATTTT	CASRDVDRGITDTQYF	TRBJ2-3	TRBV19	TRBD1	NA
TGTGCCAGCAGATACAGGGGGTCTAGCGGTTTCCAAGAGACCCAGTACTTC	CASRYRGSSGFQETQYF	TRBJ2-5	TRBV13	NA	NA
TGTGCCAGCAGCCCCGACGGGAGAGGAACAGATACGCAGTATTTT	CASSPDGRGTDTQYF	TRBJ2-3	TRBV7-3	NA	NA
TGTGCCAGCAGTTGGGGAGCAGCCCTTAGCGGGTTCTCCTACGAGCAGTACTTC	CASSWGAALSGFSYEQYF	TRBJ2-7	TRBV28	TRBD2	once
TGTGCCAGTAGCGAGACCGCAACGGGGGAGCAGTACTTC	CASSETATGEQYF	TRBJ2-7	TRBV19	NA	NA
TGTGCCATCAGTGACCGGAGCTCTGGAAACACCATATATTTT	CAISDRSSGNTIYF	TRBJ1-3	TRBV10-3	NA	NA
TGTGCCAGCAGCTTGGGCCCGCTGTCAGTTCTTCTAGCCAAAAACATTCAGTACTTC	CASSLGPLSVLLAKNIQYF	TRBJ2-4	TRBV5-5	NA	NA
TGCGCCAGCAGCCAAGGAATCAGTGACAATCAGCCCCAGCATTTT	CASSQGISDNQPQHF	TRBJ1-5	TRBV4-1	NA	few